One and the same sample provided the 11 T cell receptor beta chains below, sequenced in a study of blood T cell repertoires in COVID-19. Using immunoSEQ multiplex PCR, the repertoire was profiled, and TCRdb retains in-frame clones only, with some absent. The profile shows approximately 90,000 clones, approximately 90% of them singletons. Sample: peripheral blood. The receptors derive from a man aged 50 to 59 with acute or convalescent COVID-19.

This clone was counted between two and nine times. The rearrangement uses TRBV9 and TRBJ2-1; TRBD2 agrees at 8 bases. The CDR3 runs to 16 residues. Germline V lookup: CDR1 SGDLS, CDR2 YYNGEE. Trimming at V came to 4 bases and at J to 6 bases, leaving 12 bases not matched to a gene. The CDR3 here is CASSSRPGGAGNEQFF. The CDR3 DNA reads as TGTGCCAGCAGCTCTAGACCGGGGGGGGCTGGCAATGAGCAGTTCTTC. The full variable domain, in which reference TRBV9 and TRBJ2-1 provide the parts outside the CDR3, is DSGVTQTPKHLITATGQRVTLRCSPRSGDLSVYWYQQSLDQGLQFLIQYYNGEERAKGNILERFSAQQFPDLHSELNLSSLELGDSALYFCASSSRPGGAGNEQFFGPGTRLTVL.

The rearrangement joins TRBV10-3 to TRBJ2-1; a weak D match, TRBD2 (6 bases). CDR1 and CDR2 (germline): ENHRY, SYGVKD. The CDR3 covers 14 residues. Trimming took 2 bases from V and 4 from J, leaving 9 bases between them. The CDR3 bases are TGTGCCATCAGTGAGGGGGACTTGTACAATGAGCAGTTCTTC. It codes for CAISEGDLYNEQFF.

The chain couples TRBV4-2 to TRBJ1-5; 9 bases map to TRBD1. V lost 4 bases and J lost 11; bases outside the gene matches: 12. Germline assignment: CDR1 LGHNA and CDR2 YNFKEQ. The CDR3 loop spans 15 amino acids. CDR3 nucleotides: TGTGCCAGCAGCCTGGAGGCCGGGACAGGGAGTACCCAGCATTTT. It yields the protein CASSLEAGTGSTQHF.

The chain has TRBV11-3 and TRBJ2-7; the match to TRBD1 covers 9 bases. CDR1 and CDR2 from the germline V gene are SGHNT and YENEEA. Unmatched junction bases numbered 12, after V lost 5 bases and J lost 7 bases. The CDR3 runs 15 residues. The CDR3, as DNA: TGTGCCAGCAGCCCAACCGGGACAGGGAGCGGGGAGCAGTACTTC. Translating gives CASSPTGTGSGEQYF.

The V and J genes are TRBV27 and TRBJ2-3, with D perhaps matching TRBD1 (6 bases). In germline, CDR1 is MNHEY, CDR2 SMNVEV (reference sequence). This CDR3 has 13 amino acids. V lost 6 bases, J lost 5 bases, and 12 bases lay in between. The CDR3 sequence: CASREQGRDTQYF. The CDR3 bases are TGTGCCAGCAGAGAACAGGGTAGAGATACGCAGTATTTT.

The rearrangement links TRBV7-9 to TRBJ1-1; D not resolved. The germline CDR1 and CDR2 sequences are SEHNR and FQNEAQ (reference sequence). The V and J ends lost 6 bases and 1 base respectively, with 9 bases between them. This CDR3 is built from 13 residues. CDR3 sequence (DNA): TGTGCCAGCAGTGGCATCCGGAACACTGAAGCTTTCTTT. It encodes CASSGIRNTEAFF.

The chain employs TRBV28 and TRBJ2-3, with 8 bases lining up with TRBD1. V lost 3 bases and J lost 5; bases outside the gene matches: 7. CDR1 is MDHEN and CDR2 is SYDVKM in the germline V gene. The CDR3 is 15 amino acids. The CDR3 sequence: CASSFQGALGDTQYF. In nucleotides, the CDR3 is TGTGCCAGCAGTTTTCAGGGGGCTCTGGGAGATACGCAGTATTTT. The entire variable domain, with the rest obtained from reference TRBV28 and TRBJ2-3, is as follows: DVKVTQSSRYLVKRTGEKVFLECVQDMDHENMFWYRQDPGLGLRLIYFSYDVKMKEKGDIPEGYSVSREKKERFSLILESASTNQTSMYLCASSFQGALGDTQYFGPGTRLTVL.

This chain joins TRBV2 and TRBJ2-1; D uncertain. The CDR3 consists of 15 residues. Germline V gene sequence: CDR1 SNHLY, CDR2 FYNNEI. V was trimmed by 6 bases and J by 0 bases, leaving 12 bases between them. The CDR3 is CASRQESASYNEQFF. The CDR3 DNA follows: TGTGCCAGCAGGCAGGAATCGGCCTCCTACAATGAGCAGTTCTTC.

The chain joins TRBV12-3 or TRBV12-4 to TRBJ1-2; the match to TRBD1 covers 7 bases. This CDR3 contains 13 residues. V shed 4 bases, J shed 4 bases, and the junction held 3 bases outside the gene matches. The CDR3 loop reads CASSWDSLYGYTF. CDR3 in DNA: TGTGCCAGCAGTTGGGACAGCCTCTATGGCTACACCTTC.

The chain carries TRBV11-2 and TRBJ2-1; 11 bases line up with TRBD2. The CDR3 is 16 residues long. Germline CDR1 SGHAT, CDR2 FQNNGV. Unmatched junction bases numbered 13, after V lost 5 bases and J lost 10 bases. CDR3 bases: TGTGCCAGCAGCCCTACTCTAGCGGGGGGCGGCCCCGAGCAGTTCTTC. This encodes CASSPTLAGGGPEQFF.

The chain couples TRBV7-9 to TRBJ1-3; D is ambiguous. Germline V gives CDR1 SEHNR, CDR2 FQNEAQ (reference sequence). The CDR3 loop spans 18 amino acids. The V end lost 5 bases, the J end lost 0 bases, and 20 bases lay between the germline ends. The CDR3 reads CASSPDRRGPTSGNTIYF. In DNA, the CDR3 is TGTGCCAGCAGCCCTGATCGTAGAGGCCCAACCTCTGGAAACACCATATATTTT.